Detailed here is one T cell receptor beta chain. Using its own MiXCR run on the RT-PCR reads, TCRdb lists one record per CDR3 protein. Counted here are a few hundred thousand distinct CDR3 sequences, 35% to 45% occurring once; the ten biggest clones make up around a tenth. CDR3 length: 12 residues. V lost 2 bases and J 12 bases, leaving 14 bases between the germline ends. Germline V lookup: CDR1 SNHLY, CDR2 FYNNEI. This sample was included in a study of patients and donors after allogeneic stem cell transplantation. V is TRBV2 and J is TRBJ2-7; D is uncertain. The TCR originated in a human donor who was either an allogeneic HSCT recipient or a stem cell or donor lymphocyte infusion donor (not recorded which). It is not recorded whose cells these are; they may come from a transplant donor. Input material: blood, either unsorted or a sorted T cell fraction (not recorded which). CDR3 sequence reads: CASSELTSLRYF. The CDR3 DNA sequence: TGTGCCAGCAGTGAACTTACGAGTCTGCGGTACTTC.